Sequencing of this TCR beta chain was carried out in a study of early T cells in non-severe SARS-CoV-2 infection. Across the whole study: Sequenced bulk RNA came from whole blood that was unsorted, and chains were unpaired. The study, taken as a whole, reports: The matching step, a VDJdb search, favored anti-spike CD8 responses and missed private and CD4 specificities.

In its sample, this clonotype was seen a few times. Its antigen is as yet unknown. The library protocol tagged individual cDNA molecules with unique molecular identifiers. TCRdb independently ran MiXCR on the 5' RACE reads; one entry per CDR3 protein. The sample holds fewer than 35,000 distinct CDR3 sequences; roughly 7.2% are singletons and the top ten take 2.7%. CDR3 length equals 14 residues. Germline values: CDR1 SGHRS, CDR2 YFSETQ. V dropped 5 bases and J dropped 1 base, with 11 bases sitting between them. The sequenced sample consisted of whole blood. The J gene is TRBJ2-3, the V gene TRBV5-1; D might be TRBD2 (6 bases). The sequence came from an adult who was a healthcare worker with PCR-confirmed SARS-CoV-2 infection or an uninfected control (not recorded which). DNA for the CDR3: TGCGCCAGCAGTAACGGGAGAGGCACAGATACGCAGTATTTT. Amino acid sequence: CASSNGRGTDTQYF.